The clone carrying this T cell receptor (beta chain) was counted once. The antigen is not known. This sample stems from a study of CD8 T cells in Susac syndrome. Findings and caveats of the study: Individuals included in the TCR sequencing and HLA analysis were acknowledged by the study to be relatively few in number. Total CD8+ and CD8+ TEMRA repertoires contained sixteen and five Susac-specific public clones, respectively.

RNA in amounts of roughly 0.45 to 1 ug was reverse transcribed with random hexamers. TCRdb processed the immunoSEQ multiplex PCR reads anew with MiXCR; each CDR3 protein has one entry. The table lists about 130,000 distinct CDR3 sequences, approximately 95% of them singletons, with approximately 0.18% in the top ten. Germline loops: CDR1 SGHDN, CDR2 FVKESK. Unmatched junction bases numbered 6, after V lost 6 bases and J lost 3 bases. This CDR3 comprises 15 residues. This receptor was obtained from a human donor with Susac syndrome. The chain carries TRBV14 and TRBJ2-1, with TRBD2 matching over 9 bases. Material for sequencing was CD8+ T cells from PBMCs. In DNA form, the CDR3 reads TGTGCCAGCAGTCCCGGACTAGCGAACTACAATGAGCAGTTCTTC. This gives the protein CASSPGLANYNEQFF.